The 26 T cell receptor beta chains below all came from one sample that was sequenced in a study of T cells after yellow fever vaccination. TCRdb re-analysed the 5' RACE reads in MiXCR, keeping a single row per CDR3 protein. The sample lists about 260,000 distinct CDR3 sequences; about an eighth were seen once. This material consisted of CD4+ T cells sorted from PBMCs, taken 45 days after the yellow fever booster vaccination. These receptors were taken from a man aged 25-45 years who received the YFV17D yellow fever vaccine.

There are a few counts of this clonotype. The chain couples TRBV20-1 to TRBJ2-7, with 11 bases that match TRBD1. Germline V gives CDR1 DFQATT, CDR2 SNEGSKA (reference sequence). The CDR3 contains 14 residues. Trimming cost V 3 bases and J 5 bases; bases outside gene matches: 6. CDR3 in amino acids: CSARTDRGLNEQYF. The CDR3 DNA reads as TGCAGTGCTAGGACGGACAGGGGGCTTAACGAGCAGTACTTC.

The sample holds a few counts of this clonotype. This chain joins TRBV18 and TRBJ2-7; D is unresolved. V lost 2 bases, J lost 2 bases, and 16 bases lay in between. The germline V gene has CDR1 KGHSH and CDR2 LQKENI. The CDR3 runs 16 residues. The DNA for the CDR3 is TGTGCCAGCTCACCATACCTTCCAGACCTTACCTACGAGCAGTACTTC. Amino acid sequence: CASSPYLPDLTYEQYF.

This chain uses TRBV11-2 with TRBJ2-1; possible D gene TRBD2, 6 bases. Germline CDR1 reads SGHAT; CDR2 reads FQNNGV. V was trimmed by 3 bases and J by 5 bases, leaving 8 bases between them. The CDR3 is 13 amino acids. This CDR3 reads CASSLGGDNEQFF. The CDR3 DNA sequence: TGTGCCAGCAGCTTGGGAGGTGACAATGAGCAGTTCTTC. The full variable domain, with the rest looked up from reference TRBV11-2 and TRBJ2-1, is EAGVAQSPRYKIIEKRQSVAFWCNPISGHATLYWYQQILGQGPKLLIQFQNNGVVDDSQLPKDRFSAERLKGVDSTLKIQPAKLEDSAVYLCASSLGGDNEQFFGPGTRLTVL.

This clonotype was counted only a few times. The chain joins TRBV10-3 to TRBJ2-3; tentative D call: TRBD2 (5 bases). Per germline, CDR1 ENHRY and CDR2 SYGVKD. This CDR3 is 15 amino acids long. The V end was cut by 3 bases, the J end by 1 base, with 11 bases between. The CDR3 here is CAISERGSRTDTQYF. Written as DNA, the CDR3 is TGTGCCATCAGTGAAAGAGGGAGCCGCACAGATACGCAGTATTTT.

This clonotype has only a few counts. The chain is built from TRBV7-9 and TRBJ2-5; TRBD1 is a possible D gene (7 bases). This CDR3 has 16 amino acids. Trimming took off 5 bases at V and 5 bases at J, with 21 bases between the two ends. Germline V lookup: CDR1 SEHNR, CDR2 FQNEAQ (reference sequence). The CDR3 region is CASSAGGGGRTETQYF. The CDR3, as DNA: TGTGCCAGCAGCGCAGGGGGAGGCGGGCGAACGGAGACCCAGTACTTC.

This rearrangement joins TRBV12-5 to TRBJ2-1; maybe TRBD2 (6 bases). V shed 5 bases and J shed 9 bases, with 14 bases lying between them. In germline, CDR1 is LGHNT, CDR2 FRNRAP. This CDR3 is built from 13 residues. This CDR3 reads CASGPEGLFEQFF. CDR3 in DNA: TGTGCTAGTGGTCCGGAGGGCCTCTTTGAGCAGTTCTTC.

The chain is built from TRBV5-1 and TRBJ2-5; D perhaps matches TRBD2 (5 bases). The germline gives CDR1 SGHRS, CDR2 YFSETQ. Trimming left V 4 bases short and J 1 base short, with 11 bases between. The CDR3 covers 14 residues. CDR3 protein: CASSLERPQETQYF. The CDR3 bases are TGCGCCAGCAGCCTTGAGCGGCCCCAAGAGACCCAGTACTTC.

Only a few counts were recorded for this clonotype. This chain uses TRBV5-5 with TRBJ1-1; D possibly corresponds to TRBD1 (5 bases). V lost 2 bases and J 10 bases, leaving 12 bases between the germline ends. The CDR3 is made up of 12 amino acids. CDR1 is SGHKS, CDR2 YYEKEE, per germline (reference sequence). The CDR3 reads CASSFYRGGAFF. Here the CDR3 DNA reads TGTGCCAGCAGCTTCTATCGGGGGGGAGCTTTCTTT.

This clonotype was picked up a small number of times. The V gene is TRBV18, the J gene TRBJ2-1; TRBD2 matches 7 bases. The germline gives CDR1 KGHSH, CDR2 LQKENI. Germline trimming cut 2 bases from V and 9 bases from J; bases unmatched to any gene: 13. This CDR3 spans 16 amino acids. The CDR3 nucleotides are TGTGCCAGCTCACCAAGACTAGCCAATTCGTCGGTTGAGCAGTTCTTC. Its protein is CASSPRLANSSVEQFF.

The chain carries TRBV5-1 and TRBJ2-1, with 11 bases lining up with TRBD2. Trimming took 4 bases from V and 7 from J; bases not matched to a gene: 10. CDR3 length equals 16 residues. CDR1 is SGHRS, CDR2 YFSETQ, per germline. The CDR3 sequence is CASSVMTSGILNEQFF. Written as DNA, the CDR3 is TGCGCCAGCAGCGTCATGACTAGCGGGATTTTAAATGAGCAGTTCTTC.

V usage is TRBV4-2 and J usage is TRBJ1-5; no clear D. V lost 0 bases and J lost 0, with 9 bases in between. Germline V gene lookup returns CDR1 LGHNA and CDR2 YNFKEQ. CDR3 length: 16 amino acids. The CDR3 nucleotides are TGTGCCAGCAGCCAAGATGAGGGTAATAGCAATCAGCCCCAGCATTTT. Amino acids: CASSQDEGNSNQPQHF.

In nucleotides, the CDR3 is TGCAGTGCTAAAAGGGCCCCGGGGAACACCGGGGAGCTGTTTTTT. Protein product: CSAKRAPGNTGELFF. The rearrangement links TRBV20-1 to TRBJ2-2; the D is unclear. V lost 4 bases and J 1 base, leaving 13 bases between the germline ends. In germline, CDR1 is DFQATT, CDR2 SNEGSKA (reference sequence). The CDR3 length is 15 residues.

This rearrangement joins TRBV6-2 or TRBV6-3 to TRBJ2-2; 8 nucleotides line up with TRBD1. V lost 8 bases to trimming and J lost 4 bases; unmatched junction nucleotides: 9. This CDR3 has 15 residues. Germline CDR1 reads MNHEY; CDR2 reads SVGEGT. The CDR3 DNA reads TGTGCCAGCCTCAGGGGGCGGTTGGCCACCGGGGAGCTGTTTTTT. It is translated as CASLRGRLATGELFF.

The V gene is TRBV27, the J gene TRBJ2-5, with D possibly being TRBD1 or TRBD2 (5 bases each). CDR3 length: 15 amino acids. The V end was cut by 7 bases, the J end by 2 bases, with 17 bases between. Germline CDR1 MNHEY, CDR2 SMNVEV (reference sequence). The CDR3 sequence is CASKSWLEGQETQYF. The CDR3 region has the DNA TGTGCCAGCAAATCGTGGTTAGAGGGGCAAGAGACCCAGTACTTC.

V is TRBV20-1 and J is TRBJ1-5; D is possibly TRBD1 (6 bases). Trimming stripped 6 bases from V and 0 bases from J, with 12 bases between. CDR1 DFQATT and CDR2 SNEGSKA come from the germline V gene (reference sequence). This CDR3 contains 14 residues. CDR3 loop: CSALRGASNQPQHF. In DNA, the CDR3 is TGCAGTGCACTCCGGGGGGCTAGCAATCAGCCCCAGCATTTT.

The chain recombines TRBV4-3 with TRBJ2-3; maybe TRBD2 (6 bases). This CDR3 is 16 amino acids long. CDR1 and CDR2 from the germline V gene are LGHNA and YSLEER. Trimming took 0 bases from V and 0 from J, leaving 10 bases between them. This chain's CDR3 is CASSQDLAGSTDTQYF. The CDR3 DNA is TGCGCCAGCAGCCAAGATCTTGCGGGGAGCACAGATACGCAGTATTTT.

This clonotype showed up just a few times. The chain uses TRBV19 and TRBJ2-3; the match to TRBD2 covers 8 bases. Germline assignment: CDR1 LNHDA and CDR2 SQIVND (reference sequence). The junction had 6 bases not matched to a gene; V was cut back by 3 bases and J by 4 bases. This CDR3 spans 15 amino acids. The CDR3: CASSIEGLGADTQYF. CDR3 bases: TGTGCCAGTAGTATTGAGGGACTAGGTGCAGATACGCAGTATTTT.

About this clonotype: Since a much larger clone is just one base distant, this may be a read error. The rearrangement uses TRBV6-1 and TRBJ2-1; tentative D call: TRBD1 (6 bases). The CDR3 loop spans 14 amino acids. Germline assignment: CDR1 MNHNS and CDR2 SASEGT. The V end was cut by 7 bases, the J end by 4 bases, with 14 bases between. The DNA for the CDR3 is TGTGCCAGCAAACGGACAGCTTCATACAATGAGCAGTTCTTC. It codes for CASKRTASYNEQFF.

Only a few counts were recorded for this clonotype. The chain has TRBV18 and TRBJ2-2, with 12 bases identical to TRBD2. V shed 4 bases, J shed 1 base, and the junction held 7 bases outside the gene matches. CDR1 and CDR2 (germline): KGHSH, LQKENI. This CDR3 contains 18 residues. CDR3 coding DNA: TGTGCCAGCTCACGAGAGACTAGCGGGAGCTGGAACACCGGGGAGCTGTTTTTT. Translation gives CASSRETSGSWNTGELFF.

The chain couples TRBV5-1 to TRBJ2-6; no clear D gene. The CDR3 has 14 residues. V dropped 0 bases and J dropped 2 bases, with 3 bases sitting between them. Germline CDR1 reads SGHRS; CDR2 reads YFSETQ. CDR3 in DNA: TGCGCCAGCAGCTTGGCCCCTGGGGCCAACGTCCTGACTTTC. Its translation is CASSLAPGANVLTF.

The genes are TRBV19 and TRBJ1-1; TRBD1 is a possible D gene (5 bases). Germline assignment: CDR1 LNHDA and CDR2 SQIVND (reference sequence). The CDR3 consists of 14 residues. V was trimmed by 3 bases and J by 5 bases, leaving 13 bases between them. Written as DNA, the CDR3 is TGTGCCAGTAGTATCACGCAGGGAGGTACTGAAGCTTTCTTT. It is translated as CASSITQGGTEAFF.

This clonotype was detected only a few times. The chain uses TRBV12-3 or TRBV12-4 and TRBJ2-5; TRBD2 matches 8 bases. This CDR3 is 15 amino acids long. J gave up 4 bases and V 2 bases, and 6 bases lay outside the gene matches. The CDR3 DNA is TGTGCCAGCAGTTTAACGGGAGGGAGGAGAGAGACCCAGTACTTC. As protein: CASSLTGGRRETQYF.

This clonotype has a handful of counts. The chain couples TRBV20-1 to TRBJ2-4; 9 positions match TRBD1. This CDR3 is built from 17 residues. The trim removed 5 bases at V and 3 bases at J, leaving 14 bases unmatched. Germline assignment: CDR1 DFQATT and CDR2 SNEGSKA (reference sequence). For the CDR3, the DNA is TGCAGTGCTGGAGGACACCGGGACAGGGCTGGCAAAAACATTCAGTACTTC. It is translated as CSAGGHRDRAGKNIQYF.

V is TRBV28 and J is TRBJ1-5; D gene unclear. V was trimmed by 5 bases and J by 1 base, leaving 9 bases between them. The CDR3 runs to 14 residues. Germline V gene data show CDR1 as MDHEN and CDR2 as SYDVKM. The chain's CDR3 is CASSRVFSNQPQHF. Here the CDR3 DNA reads TGTGCCAGCAGTAGGGTCTTCAGCAATCAGCCCCAGCATTTT.

The chain is built from TRBV20-1 and TRBJ2-1; 7 nucleotides agree with TRBD2. Trimming removed 6 bases from V and 3 bases from J; junction bases left unmatched: 8. Germline V lookup: CDR1 DFQATT, CDR2 SNEGSKA (reference sequence). CDR3 length equals 14 residues. DNA for the CDR3: TGCAGTGCACGGGCTAGCGGATACTACAATGAGCAGTTCTTC. Translation: CSARASGYYNEQFF.

At least ten counts were recorded for this clonotype. The V call is TRBV7-8, the J call TRBJ2-2; no clear D. Germline assignment: CDR1 SGHVS and CDR2 FQNEAQ. The CDR3 consists of 13 residues. V lost 6 bases and J lost 3, with 8 bases in between. The CDR3 loop is CASSLVDTGELFF. CDR3 nucleotide sequence: TGTGCCAGCAGTCTGGTGGACACCGGGGAGCTGTTTTTT. Together with reference TRBV7-8 and TRBJ2-2, the CDR3 gives the full variable domain: GAGVSQSPRYKVAKRGQDVALRCDPISGHVSLFWYQQALGQGPEFLTYFQNEAQLDKSGLPSDRFFAERPEGSVSTLKIQRTQQEDSAVYLCASSLVDTGELFFGEGSRLTVL.